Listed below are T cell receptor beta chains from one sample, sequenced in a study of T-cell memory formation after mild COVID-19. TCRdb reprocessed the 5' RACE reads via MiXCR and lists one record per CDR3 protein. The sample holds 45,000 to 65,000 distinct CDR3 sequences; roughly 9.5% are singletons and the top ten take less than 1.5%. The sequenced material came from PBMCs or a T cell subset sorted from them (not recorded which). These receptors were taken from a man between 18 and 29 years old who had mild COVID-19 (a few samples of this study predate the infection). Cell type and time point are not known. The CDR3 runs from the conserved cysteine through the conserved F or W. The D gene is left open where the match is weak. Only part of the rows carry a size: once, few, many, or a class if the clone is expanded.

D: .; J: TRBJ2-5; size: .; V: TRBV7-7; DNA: TGTGCTAGCAGCCCTCTGGCCAGCCATGAAGAGACCCAGTACTTC; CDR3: CASSPLASHEETQYF
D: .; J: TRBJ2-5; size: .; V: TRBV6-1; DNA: TGTGCCAGCAGCGAGGCGACGGTAGAGACCCAGTACTTC; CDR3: CASSEATVETQYF
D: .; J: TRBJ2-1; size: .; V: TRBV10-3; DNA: TGTGCCACGCGAGGCGGGACCCCGCTTCGGAATGAGCAGTTCTTC; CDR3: CATRGGTPLRNEQFF
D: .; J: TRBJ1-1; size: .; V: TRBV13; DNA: TGTGCCAGCAGCTTGAATTTACAGTCTGAAGCTTTCTTT; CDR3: CASSLNLQSEAFF
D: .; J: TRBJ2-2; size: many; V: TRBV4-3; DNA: TGCGCCAGCAGCCATGGGGGAGCGGCGAACACCGGGGAGCTGTTTTTT; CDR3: CASSHGGAANTGELFF
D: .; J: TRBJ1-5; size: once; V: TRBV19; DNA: TGTGCCAGTAGTATTGGGAGTGGGGGGTATAGCAATCAGCCCCAGCATTTT; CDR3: CASSIGSGGYSNQPQHF
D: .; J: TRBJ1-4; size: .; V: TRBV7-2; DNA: TGTGCCAGCAGCCCAGTCGAGGGGAGTGAAAAACTGTTTTTT; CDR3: CASSPVEGSEKLFF
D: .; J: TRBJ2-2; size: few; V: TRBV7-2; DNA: TGTGCCAGCAGCCCGACAGTCTTAACCGGGGAGCTGTTTTTT; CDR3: CASSPTVLTGELFF
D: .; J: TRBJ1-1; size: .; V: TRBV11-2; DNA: TGTGCCAGCAGCATCCAGGAGGGCACTGAAGCTTTCTTT; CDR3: CASSIQEGTEAFF
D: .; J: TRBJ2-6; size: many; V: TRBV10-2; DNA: TGCGCCAGCAGTCTGTCTGAGGCCAACGTCCTGACTTTC; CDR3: CASSLSEANVLTF
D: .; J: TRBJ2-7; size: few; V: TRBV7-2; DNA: TGTGCCAGCAGGCTCGTTGACGAGCAGTACTTC; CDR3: CASRLVDEQYF
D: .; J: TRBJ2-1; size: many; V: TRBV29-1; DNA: TGCAGCGTGGCGTGGGATGAGCAGTTCTTC; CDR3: CSVAWDEQFF
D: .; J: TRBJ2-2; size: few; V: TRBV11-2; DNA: TGTGCCAGCAGCTTTGGGATCAACACCGGGGAGCTGTTTTTT; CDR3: CASSFGINTGELFF
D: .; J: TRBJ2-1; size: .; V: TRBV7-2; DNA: TGTGCCAGCAGCACGATAGGACGATCAGGAAGGTTCTTC; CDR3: CASSTIGRSGRFF
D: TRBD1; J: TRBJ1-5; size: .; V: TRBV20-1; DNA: TGCAGTGCTAGAGATAACTCTCTCGGGACAGTCGGGAGTCAGCCCCAGCATTTT; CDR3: CSARDNSLGTVGSQPQHF
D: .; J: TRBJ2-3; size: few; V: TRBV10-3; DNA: TGTGCCATCAGTGGGGGGGATGGGGAAACGCAGTATTTT; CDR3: CAISGGDGETQYF
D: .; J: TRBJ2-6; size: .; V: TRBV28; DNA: TGTGCCAGCATTCGAGCTACGGCTGGGGCCAACGTCCTGACTTTC; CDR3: CASIRATAGANVLTF
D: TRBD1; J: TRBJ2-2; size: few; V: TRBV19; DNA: TGTGCCAGTAGGGACAGGGCCGAGGAGCTGTTTTTT; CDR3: CASRDRAEELFF
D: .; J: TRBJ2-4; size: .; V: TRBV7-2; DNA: TGTGCCAGCCGCCCGCAGGGGGGGGCCTACAAAAACATTCAGTACTTC; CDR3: CASRPQGGAYKNIQYF
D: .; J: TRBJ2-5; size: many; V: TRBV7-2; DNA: TGTGCCAGCAGCTCCTCCGGACCAGGGGTTCAGTACTTC; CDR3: CASSSSGPGVQYF
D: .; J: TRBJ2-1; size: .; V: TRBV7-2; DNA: TGTGCCAGCAGCTGGGACCTGAGCTCCTACAATGAGCAGTTCTTC; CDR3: CASSWDLSSYNEQFF
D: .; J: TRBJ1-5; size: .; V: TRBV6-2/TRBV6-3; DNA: TGTGCCAGCAGTTACACGGGGATTAGCAATCAGCCCCAGCATTTT; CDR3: CASSYTGISNQPQHF
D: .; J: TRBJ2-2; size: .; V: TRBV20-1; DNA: TGCAGTGCTAGGTTGCTGAACACCGGGGAGCTGTTTTTT; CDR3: CSARLLNTGELFF
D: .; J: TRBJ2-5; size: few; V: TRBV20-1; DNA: TGCAGTGCTAGTCTGCTCCGGGGACAAGAGACCCAGTACTTC; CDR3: CSASLLRGQETQYF
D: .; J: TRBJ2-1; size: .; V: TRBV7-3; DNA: TGTGCCAGCAGCCCAGACAGGTCTAAGCAGTTCTTC; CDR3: CASSPDRSKQFF
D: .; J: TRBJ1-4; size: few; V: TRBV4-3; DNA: TGCGCCAGCAGCCAAGACACCCGGGTTGAAAAACTGTTTTTT; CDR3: CASSQDTRVEKLFF
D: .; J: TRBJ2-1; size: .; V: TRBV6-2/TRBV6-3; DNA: TGTGCCGGGGGAAGGGGCTACAATGAGCAGTTCTTC; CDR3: CAGGRGYNEQFF
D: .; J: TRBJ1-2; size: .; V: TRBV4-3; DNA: TGCGCCAGCAGCCAAGATCCCTTGACCTATGGCTACACCTTC; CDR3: CASSQDPLTYGYTF
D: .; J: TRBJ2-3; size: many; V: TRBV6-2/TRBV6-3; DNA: TGTGCCAGCAGTCAAATGGGGACAGATACGCAGTATTTT; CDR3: CASSQMGTDTQYF
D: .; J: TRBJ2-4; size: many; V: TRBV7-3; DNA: TGTGCCAGCAGCTTAATGGGCAGTCAGGACATTCAGTACTTC; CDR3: CASSLMGSQDIQYF
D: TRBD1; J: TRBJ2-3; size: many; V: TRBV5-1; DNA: TGCGCCAGCAGCCGACAGGGGTCGACAGATACGCAGTATTTT; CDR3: CASSRQGSTDTQYF
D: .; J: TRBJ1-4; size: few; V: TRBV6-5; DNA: TGTGCCAGCAGGGCAGGGGAAAAACTGTTTTTT; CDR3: CASRAGEKLFF
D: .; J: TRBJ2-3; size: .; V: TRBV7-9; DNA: TGTGCCAGCAGCCCAGGGAACACAGATACGCAGTATTTT; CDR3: CASSPGNTDTQYF
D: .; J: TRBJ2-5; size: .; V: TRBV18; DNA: TGTGCCAGCTCAACCGGGACACACAGCCGTGAGACCCAGTACTTC; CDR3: CASSTGTHSRETQYF
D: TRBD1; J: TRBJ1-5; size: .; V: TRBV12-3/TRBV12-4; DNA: TGTGCCAGCAGACAGGGGAATCAGCCCCAGCATTTT; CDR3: CASRQGNQPQHF
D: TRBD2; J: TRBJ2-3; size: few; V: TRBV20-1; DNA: TGCAGTGCCGCCCCAGCGGGGGGAGGTACGCAGTATTTT; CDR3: CSAAPAGGGTQYF
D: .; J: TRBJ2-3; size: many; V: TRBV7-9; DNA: TGTGCCAGCAGCTCGAACTCCGGAGATACGCAGTATTTT; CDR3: CASSSNSGDTQYF
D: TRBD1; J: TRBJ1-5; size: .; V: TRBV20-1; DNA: TGCAGTGCTAGACAGGGGGGCAATCAGCCCCAGCATTTT; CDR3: CSARQGGNQPQHF
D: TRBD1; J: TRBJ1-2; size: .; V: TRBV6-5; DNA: TGTGCCAGCAGTTCCGGGACAGGGAGCTTGTGGGGCTACACCTTC; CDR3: CASSSGTGSLWGYTF
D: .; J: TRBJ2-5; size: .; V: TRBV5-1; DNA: TGCGCCAGCAGTCCGGACCCACAAGAGACCCAGTACTTC; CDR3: CASSPDPQETQYF
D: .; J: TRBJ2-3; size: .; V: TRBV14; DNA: TGTGCCAGCAGCCAAGCCCCCCTCTCCGTCCTAAGAGGGGATACGCAGTATTTT; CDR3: CASSQAPLSVLRGDTQYF
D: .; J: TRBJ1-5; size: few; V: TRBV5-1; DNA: TGCGCCAGCAGCTTGGCCCCAGGAATAGGACAGCCCCAGCATTTT; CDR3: CASSLAPGIGQPQHF
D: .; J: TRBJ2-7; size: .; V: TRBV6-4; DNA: TGTGCCAGCAGTGACAGCCTGGGGGGCGAGCAGTACTTC; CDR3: CASSDSLGGEQYF
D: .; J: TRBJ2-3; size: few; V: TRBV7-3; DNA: TGTGCCAGCAGCTTAAATGGGCACAGCACAGATACGCAGTATTTT; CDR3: CASSLNGHSTDTQYF
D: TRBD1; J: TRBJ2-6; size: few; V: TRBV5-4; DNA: TGTGCCAGCTCCCTGGGGACAGCAAGCTCTGGGGCCAACGTCCTGACTTTC; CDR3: CASSLGTASSGANVLTF
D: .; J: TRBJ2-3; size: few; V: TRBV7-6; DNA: TGTGCCAGCAGCTCCGGGACTCCTTCAGATACGCAGTATTTT; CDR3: CASSSGTPSDTQYF